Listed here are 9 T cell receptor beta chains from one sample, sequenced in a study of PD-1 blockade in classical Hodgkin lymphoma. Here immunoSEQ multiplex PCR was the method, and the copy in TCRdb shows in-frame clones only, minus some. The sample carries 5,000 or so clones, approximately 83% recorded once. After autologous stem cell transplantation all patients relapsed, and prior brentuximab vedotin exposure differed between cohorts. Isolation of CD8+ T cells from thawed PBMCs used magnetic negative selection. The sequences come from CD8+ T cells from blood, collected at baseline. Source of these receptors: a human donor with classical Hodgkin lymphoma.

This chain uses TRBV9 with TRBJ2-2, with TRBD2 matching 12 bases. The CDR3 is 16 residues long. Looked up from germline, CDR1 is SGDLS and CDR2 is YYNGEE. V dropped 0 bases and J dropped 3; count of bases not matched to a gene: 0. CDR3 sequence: CASSVASGGDTGELFF. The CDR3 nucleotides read TGTGCCAGCAGCGTAGCTAGCGGGGGGGACACCGGGGAGCTGTTTTTT. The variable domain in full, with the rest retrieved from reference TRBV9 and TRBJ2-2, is DSGVTQTPKHLITATGQRVTLRCSPRSGDLSVYWYQQSLDQGLQFLIQYYNGEERAKGNILERFSAQQFPDLHSELNLSSLELGDSALYFCASSVASGGDTGELFFGEGSRLTVL.

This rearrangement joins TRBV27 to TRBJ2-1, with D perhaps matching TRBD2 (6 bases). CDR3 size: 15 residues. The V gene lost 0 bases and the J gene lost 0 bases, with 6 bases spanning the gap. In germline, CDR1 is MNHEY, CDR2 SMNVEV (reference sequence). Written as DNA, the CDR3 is TGTGCCAGCAGTTTATCGGGGGGCTCCTACAATGAGCAGTTCTTC. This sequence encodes CASSLSGGSYNEQFF.

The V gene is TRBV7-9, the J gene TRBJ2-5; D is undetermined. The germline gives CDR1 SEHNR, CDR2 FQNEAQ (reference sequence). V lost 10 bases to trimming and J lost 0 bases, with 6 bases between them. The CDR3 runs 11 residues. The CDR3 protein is CATEYQETQYF. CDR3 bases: TGTGCCACCGAGTACCAAGAGACCCAGTACTTC.

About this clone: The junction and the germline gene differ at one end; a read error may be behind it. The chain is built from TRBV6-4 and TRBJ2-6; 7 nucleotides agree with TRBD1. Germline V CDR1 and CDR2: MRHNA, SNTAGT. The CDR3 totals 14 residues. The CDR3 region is CASNDRAGANVLTF. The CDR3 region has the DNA TGTGCCAGCAATGACAGGGCTGGGGCCAACGTCCTGACTTTC.

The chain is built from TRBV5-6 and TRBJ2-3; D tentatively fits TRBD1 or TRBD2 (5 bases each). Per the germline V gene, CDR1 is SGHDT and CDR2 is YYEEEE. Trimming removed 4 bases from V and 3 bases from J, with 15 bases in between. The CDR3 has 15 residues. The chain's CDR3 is CASSPRGFGTDTQYF. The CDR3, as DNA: TGTGCCAGCAGCCCGAGGGGATTCGGAACAGATACGCAGTATTTT.

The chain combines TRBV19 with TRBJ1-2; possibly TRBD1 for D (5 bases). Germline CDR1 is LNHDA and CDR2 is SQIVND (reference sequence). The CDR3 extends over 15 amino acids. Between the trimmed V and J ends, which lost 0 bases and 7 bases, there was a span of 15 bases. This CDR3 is CASSIEVRGGPGYTF. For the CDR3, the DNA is TGTGCCAGTAGTATAGAAGTGCGGGGGGGTCCTGGCTACACCTTC.

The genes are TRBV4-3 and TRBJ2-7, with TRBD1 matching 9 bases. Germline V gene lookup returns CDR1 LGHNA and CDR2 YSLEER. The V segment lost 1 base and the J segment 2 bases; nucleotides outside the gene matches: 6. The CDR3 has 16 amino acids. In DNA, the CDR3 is TGCGCCAGCAGCCAAGGATTTGGGACAGGGCCCTACGAGCAGTACTTC. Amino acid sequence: CASSQGFGTGPYEQYF.

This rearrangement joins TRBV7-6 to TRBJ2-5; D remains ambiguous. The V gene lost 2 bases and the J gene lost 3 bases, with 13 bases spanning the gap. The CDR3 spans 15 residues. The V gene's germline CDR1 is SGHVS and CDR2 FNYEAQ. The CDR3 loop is CASSLIRAREETQYF. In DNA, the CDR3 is TGTGCCAGCAGCTTAATAAGGGCTAGAGAAGAGACCCAGTACTTC.

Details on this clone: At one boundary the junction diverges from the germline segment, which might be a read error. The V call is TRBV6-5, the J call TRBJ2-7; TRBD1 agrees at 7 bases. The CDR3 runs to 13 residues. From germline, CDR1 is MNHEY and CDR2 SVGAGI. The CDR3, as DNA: TGTGCCAGCAGTCCGGGGACAGACTACGAGCAGTATTTC. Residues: CASSPGTDYEQYF.